A single T cell receptor (beta chain) is shown here with its context. Method: immunoSEQ multiplex PCR; TCRdb's copy keeps in-frame clones and lacks some. The sample holds about 1 million clones, 65% to 75% seen once. The sample is drawn from a study of shared clonotypes between healthy human individuals. Sequenced sample: memory CD4+ T cells sorted from blood. Subset indicated: CD45RA-negative fraction. This clonotype was obtained from a man younger than 30 in good health.

The CDR3 region has the DNA TGTGCCAGCAGTCTCAAAGGACAGGGGATAAAGGAGTACTTC. Translation: CASSLKGQGIKEYF. The V call is TRBV6-5, the J call TRBJ2-7; 9 bases are shared with TRBD1. CDR1 is MNHEY and CDR2 is SVGAGI in the germline V gene. The CDR3 totals 14 residues. Germline trimming cut 5 bases from V and 11 bases from J; bases unmatched to any gene: 13.